These 21 T cell receptor beta chains were sequenced from one sample in a study of blood T cells in healthy people across ages (dated by TCRdb to the mid-2010s). Library generation was performed with 5' RACE. Sequenced on an Illumina HiSeq 2500. A second PCR of roughly 7 to 11 cycles was performed with a sample-barcoded 5' primer and a J-beta primer mix. TCRdb applied fastp at Q25 and MiXCR to the public reads, then kept only in-frame beta chains. Rows merge per CDR3 protein into single entries with the most common DNA and genes. The sample table lists 1.4 million to 1.5 million distinct CDR3 sequences, about 43% of them with a count of one. The ten largest make up roughly 7.9% of the sample. The specimen was blood. The receptor set was obtained from a woman under 30 in good health.

This clonotype was detected only a few times. This chain connects TRBV5-1 to TRBJ2-2; the match to TRBD2 covers 13 bases. The CDR3 extends over 18 amino acids. J was trimmed by 4 bases and V by 0 bases; bases with no gene match: 6. In germline, CDR1 is SGHRS, CDR2 YFSETQ. CDR3 residues: CASSLVPGTSGTTGELFF. Here the CDR3 DNA reads TGCGCCAGCAGCTTGGTGCCCGGGACTAGCGGGACCACCGGGGAGCTGTTTTTT.

The CDR3 bases are TGTGCCAGCAGTTTTGGGACTAGCTACAATGAGCAGTTCTTC. Protein product: CASSFGTSYNEQFF. The chain links TRBV12-3 or TRBV12-4 to TRBJ2-1; 8 positions agree with TRBD2. There are 14 residues in the CDR3. Losses at the gene ends were 3 bases for V and 3 bases for J; bases not matched to a gene: 1.

This rearrangement joins TRBV20-1 to TRBJ2-7; 8 bases are a match to TRBD1. Germline assignment: CDR1 DFQATT and CDR2 SNEGSKA (reference sequence). This CDR3 has 13 amino acids. Trimming took 4 bases from V and 4 from J; bases not matched to a gene: 6. CDR3 amino acids: CSATTDRGYEQYF. The CDR3 DNA reads TGCAGTGCTACTACAGACAGGGGTTACGAGCAGTACTTC.

This chain joins TRBV11-2 and TRBJ1-5; no clear D. The ends were cut back, 5 bases at V and 3 bases at J, with 14 bases in the middle. This CDR3 comprises 15 residues. Germline CDR1 is SGHAT and CDR2 is FQNNGV. The DNA of the CDR3 is TGTGCCAGCAGCCAGGTCGCAGGAAACAATCAGCCCCAGCATTTT. Translating it yields CASSQVAGNNQPQHF.

This clonotype was seen a handful of times. The V call is TRBV28, the J call TRBJ2-2; weak D call: TRBD2 (6 bases). CDR3 length equals 15 residues. The ends were cut back, 6 bases at V and 0 bases at J, with 11 bases in the middle. Germline V CDR1 and CDR2: MDHEN, SYDVKM. The CDR3 loop reads CASSAWDSNTGELFF. The CDR3 coding sequence is TGTGCCAGCAGCGCTTGGGACTCGAACACCGGGGAGCTGTTTTTT. The whole variable domain, filled in from reference TRBV28 and TRBJ2-2, reads DVKVTQSSRYLVKRTGEKVFLECVQDMDHENMFWYRQDPGLGLRLIYFSYDVKMKEKGDIPEGYSVSREKKERFSLILESASTNQTSMYLCASSAWDSNTGELFFGEGSRLTVL.

V usage is TRBV12-3 or TRBV12-4 and J usage is TRBJ2-2; 7 positions agree with TRBD2. J gave up 4 bases and V 6 bases, and 8 bases lay outside the gene matches. The CDR3 sequence is 15 residues long. CDR3 amino acids: CASSGGGVVTGELFF. CDR3 nucleotide sequence: TGTGCCAGCAGCGGGGGAGGGGTCGTCACCGGGGAGCTGTTTTTT.

The rearrangement joins TRBV9 to TRBJ2-2, with D tentatively TRBD1 (6 bases). CDR1 is SGDLS and CDR2 is YYNGEE in the germline V gene. The CDR3 is 15 residues long. The V end was cut by 9 bases, the J end by 5 bases, with 20 bases between. The CDR3 DNA reads as TGTGCCACCGGCGTAGGGCCAGGGGAGACCGGGGAGCTGTTTTTT. It translates to CATGVGPGETGELFF.

This chain connects TRBV5-1 to TRBJ2-7, with D possibly being TRBD2 (5 bases). TRBJ2-5 explains the end of the DNA better; the J call may be wrong. Germline loops: CDR1 SGHRS, CDR2 YFSETQ. The length of the CDR3 is 12 residues. The CDR3 spells CASTWSGETQYF. CDR3 sequence (DNA): TGCGCCAGCACTTGGAGCGGCGAGACCCAGTACTTC.

In its sample, this clonotype was seen a few times. The chain recombines TRBV29-1 with TRBJ2-3; D might be TRBD1 or TRBD2, each matching 7 bases. Germline assignment: CDR1 SQVTM and CDR2 ANQGSEA. V shed 8 bases and J shed 3 bases, with 21 bases lying between them. This CDR3 contains 15 residues. CDR3 in amino acids: CSYLGGGSDTDTQYF. For the CDR3, the DNA is TGCAGCTATCTAGGGGGCGGGAGCGATACAGATACGCAGTATTTT.

The genes are TRBV20-1 and TRBJ2-7, with 8 nucleotides matching TRBD1. The J call could be wrong; TRBJ2-5 is a better fit for the DNA end. The CDR3 spans 15 residues. Germline V gene lookup returns CDR1 DFQATT and CDR2 SNEGSKA (reference sequence). The CDR3 protein is CSASRQGARWETQYF. In DNA, the CDR3 is TGCAGTGCTAGCCGGCAGGGGGCTCGTTGGGAGACCCAGTACTTC.

V and J are TRBV20-1 and TRBJ2-3; TRBD2 might be the D (5 bases). The CDR3 covers 13 residues. From germline, CDR1 is DFQATT and CDR2 SNEGSKA (reference sequence). V lost 5 bases and J 9 bases, leaving 18 bases between the germline ends. The CDR3 is CSARGLSQETQYF. The CDR3 nucleotides are TGCAGTGCTCGAGGACTCTCCCAAGAGACGCAGTATTTT.

This clonotype was detected only a few times. The rearrangement links TRBV4-1 to TRBJ1-6, with TRBD1 as a possible D gene (5 bases). The CDR3 loop spans 19 amino acids. Trimming removed 0 bases from V and 1 base from J, with 16 bases in between. The V gene's germline CDR1 is MGHRA and CDR2 YSYEKL. The CDR3: CASSQEGTGSLSYNSPLHF. The DNA of the CDR3 is TGCGCCAGCAGCCAAGAGGGGACGGGAAGCTTGTCCTATAATTCACCCCTCCACTTT.

This clonotype was seen a handful of times. The chain carries TRBV28 and TRBJ2-5; 7 nucleotides match TRBD2. J was trimmed by 3 bases and V by 6 bases; bases with no gene match: 10. Germline lookup yields CDR1 MDHEN and CDR2 SYDVKM. The CDR3 totals 15 residues. The CDR3 DNA is TGTGCCAGCAGCGCCACTAGCGCATTGAAAGAGACCCAGTACTTC. Translation: CASSATSALKETQYF.

The chain recombines TRBV30 with TRBJ2-1; D is uncertain. Trimming cost V 5 bases and J 0 bases, with 11 bases left between them. The CDR3 runs to 14 residues. CDR1 and CDR2 from the germline V gene are GTSNPN and SVGIG (reference sequence). CDR3 sequence reads: CAWARRSSYNEQFF. CDR3 DNA: TGTGCCTGGGCGCGCCGGAGCTCCTACAATGAGCAGTTCTTC.

This chain uses TRBV10-3 with TRBJ1-2; unclear D gene. The germline V gene encodes CDR1 ENHRY and CDR2 SYGVKD. The CDR3 covers 14 residues. V lost 10 bases, J lost 8 bases, and 23 bases lay in between. The CDR3 sequence: CATLSLGLGIGYTF. CDR3 bases: TGTGCCACCCTATCCCTCGGCCTCGGGATAGGCTACACCTTC.

J is TRBJ1-6 and V is TRBV29-1, with D hard to call. The CDR3 sequence is 13 residues long. Per germline, CDR1 SQVTM and CDR2 ANQGSEA. V lost 4 bases to trimming and J lost 10 bases, with 14 bases between them. CDR3 in amino acids: CSVGEHRESPLHF. The CDR3 DNA is TGCAGCGTTGGAGAACACCGGGAATCACCCCTCCACTTT.

The chain is built from TRBV3-1 and TRBJ2-1, with 8 bases that match TRBD1. The DNA end lines up better with TRBJ2-7; the J call may be wrong. The CDR3 runs 16 residues. Per the germline V gene, CDR1 is LGHDT and CDR2 is YNNKEL (reference sequence). The CDR3 reads CASSQPRTGSYNEQYF. The DNA for the CDR3 is TGTGCCAGCAGCCAGCCAAGGACAGGGTCCTACAATGAGCAGTACTTC.

This clonotype was detected only a few times. The V call is TRBV29-1, the J call TRBJ2-5, with 10 bases matching TRBD1. CDR1 and CDR2 (germline): SQVTM, ANQGSEA. The ends lost 6 bases at V and 11 bases at J; junction bases unmatched: 12. This CDR3 is 13 amino acids long. Here the CDR3 DNA reads TGCAGCGTGGACGGACAGGGGGTGGGGGAGCAGTACTTC. Protein sequence: CSVDGQGVGEQYF.

The chain links TRBV9 to TRBJ1-6; a possible D gene is TRBD1 (5 bases). The germline V gene has CDR1 SGDLS and CDR2 YYNGEE. V was clipped by 5 bases and J by 10 bases, with 19 bases between them. The CDR3 contains 15 residues. In DNA, the CDR3 is TGTGCCAGCAGGGAAGGATTGGGAAAGGGGTCACCCCTCCACTTT. Its translation is CASREGLGKGSPLHF.

V and J are TRBV3-1 and TRBJ2-5; 8 nucleotides line up with TRBD1. CDR3 size: 13 residues. CDR1 and CDR2 (germline): LGHDT, YNNKEL (reference sequence). After removal of 3 bases from V and 11 bases from J, the junction contained 8 bases not matched to a gene. The CDR3, as DNA: TGTGCCAGCAGCCAGGGACTGACAGGGGAGCAGTACTTC. This sequence encodes CASSQGLTGEQYF.

In its sample, this clonotype was seen a few times. The chain couples TRBV6-6 to TRBJ1-1; TRBD1 aligns across 9 bases. The CDR3 spans 16 residues. J gave up 2 bases and V 4 bases, and 8 bases lay outside the gene matches. In germline, CDR1 is MNHNY, CDR2 SVGAGI (reference sequence). CDR3 region: CASSSLPGQGNTEAFF. In DNA, the CDR3 is TGTGCCAGCAGTTCATTACCGGGACAGGGCAACACTGAAGCTTTCTTT.